The TCR beta chain under discussion was sequenced for a study of OX40 agonist ivuxolimab in advanced cancers. The CDR3 length is 15 residues. V gave up 6 bases and J gave up 6 bases; unmatched junction bases: 7. Using immunoSEQ multiplex PCR, the repertoire was profiled, and TCRdb retains in-frame clones only, with some absent. The profile shows about 26,000 clones, about four fifths of them singletons. The chain uses TRBV6-7 and TRBJ2-5, with 13 bases matching TRBD2. TRBV6-7 is noted as an ORF with a role that remains uncertain. The sequencing used CD4+ or CD8+ T cells sorted from blood, collected in a trial of the OX40 agonist ivuxolimab. The sequence was collected from an adult with an advanced solid tumor such as melanoma, head and neck, liver or kidney cancer. Here the CDR3 DNA reads TGTGCCAGCAGCCTAGGGACTAGCGGGAACAAGACCCAGTACTTC. The encoded protein is CASSLGTSGNKTQYF.